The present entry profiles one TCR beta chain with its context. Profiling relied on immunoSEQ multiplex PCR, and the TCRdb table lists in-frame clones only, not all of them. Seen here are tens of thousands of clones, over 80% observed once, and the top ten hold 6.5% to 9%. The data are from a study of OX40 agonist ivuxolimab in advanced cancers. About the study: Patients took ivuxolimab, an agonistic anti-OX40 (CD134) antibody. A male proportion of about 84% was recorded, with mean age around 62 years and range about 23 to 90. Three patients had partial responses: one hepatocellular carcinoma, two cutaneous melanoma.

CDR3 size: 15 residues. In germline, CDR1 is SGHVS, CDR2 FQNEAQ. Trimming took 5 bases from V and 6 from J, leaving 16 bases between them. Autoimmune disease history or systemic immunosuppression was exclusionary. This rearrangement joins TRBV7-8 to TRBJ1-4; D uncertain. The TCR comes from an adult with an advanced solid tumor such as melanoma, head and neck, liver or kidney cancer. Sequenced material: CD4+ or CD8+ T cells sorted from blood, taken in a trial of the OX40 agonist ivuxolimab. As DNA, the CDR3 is TGTGCCAGCAGCCTCCCTGCGGACTCATATGAAAAACTGTTTTTT. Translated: CASSLPADSYEKLFF.